This T cell receptor beta chain was identified during a study of control samples from healthy donors and cancer patients. The germline V gene has CDR1 SGHRS and CDR2 YFSETQ. The CDR3 consists of 13 residues. Trimming shortened V by 3 bases and J by 7 bases, and 11 bases separated the two germline ends. TCRdb's table, derived via immunoSEQ multiplex PCR, lists solely in-frame clones and lacks some. The sample is made up of 150,000 to 200,000 clones, and the top ten hold around 2% of it. V usage is TRBV5-1 and J usage is TRBJ2-4; weak D call: TRBD1 (6 bases). Sequenced material: blood. The sequence was collected from a woman aged 25-40 years in good health. As DNA, the CDR3 is TGCGCCAGCAGCTCCAGGGGACGGAACATTCAGTACTTC. It is translated as CASSSRGRNIQYF.